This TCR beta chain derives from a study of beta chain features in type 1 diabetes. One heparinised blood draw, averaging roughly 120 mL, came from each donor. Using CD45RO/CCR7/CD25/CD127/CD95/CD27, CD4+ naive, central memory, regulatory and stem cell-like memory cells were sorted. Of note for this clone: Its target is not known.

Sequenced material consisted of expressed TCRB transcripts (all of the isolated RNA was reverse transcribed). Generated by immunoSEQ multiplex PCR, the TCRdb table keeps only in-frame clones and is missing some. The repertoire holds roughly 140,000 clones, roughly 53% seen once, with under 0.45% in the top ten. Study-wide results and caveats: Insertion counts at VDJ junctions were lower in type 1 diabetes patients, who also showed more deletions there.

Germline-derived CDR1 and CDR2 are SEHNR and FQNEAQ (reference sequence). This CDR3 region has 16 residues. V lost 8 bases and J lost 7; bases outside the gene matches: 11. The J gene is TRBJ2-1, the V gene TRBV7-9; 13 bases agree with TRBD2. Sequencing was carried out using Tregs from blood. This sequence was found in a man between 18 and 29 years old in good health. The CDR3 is CASAPGGLAGRNEQFF. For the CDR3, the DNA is TGTGCCAGCGCCCCGGGGGGACTAGCGGGGAGGAATGAGCAGTTCTTC.